Following are 25 T cell receptor beta chains from one sample sequenced in a study of patients and donors after allogeneic stem cell transplantation. TCRdb re-called the RT-PCR reads through MiXCR, storing one row per CDR3 protein. The table has tens of thousands of distinct CDR3 sequences, about 48% seen once. Sequenced material: blood, either unsorted or a sorted T cell fraction (not recorded which). The receptors originated from a human donor who was either an allogeneic HSCT recipient or a stem cell or donor lymphocyte infusion donor (not recorded which). It is not recorded whose cells these are; they may come from a transplant donor.

This clonotype was found once. Germline and junction disagree at one end, which may indicate a read error. The DNA for the CDR3 is TGTGCTAGCAGCTTAGATCTCAGCACAGATACGCAGTATTTT. Protein sequence: CASSLDLSTDTQYF. The rearrangement links TRBV7-7 to TRBJ2-3; no firm D call. The CDR3 is made up of 14 amino acids. The germline gives CDR1 SSHAT, CDR2 FNYEAQ (reference sequence).

The chain joins TRBV12-3 or TRBV12-4 to TRBJ1-2, with 7 bases that match TRBD1. The CDR3 sequence is 13 residues long. V lost 5 bases to trimming and J lost 4 bases; unmatched junction nucleotides: 4. The CDR3 loop is CASSRQGPYGYTF. CDR3 nucleotides: TGTGCCAGCAGTAGACAGGGCCCCTATGGCTACACCTTC.

This clonotype has more than one count but fewer than ten. CDR3 loop: CASRATDNYGYTF. The DNA of the CDR3 is TGCGCCAGCAGGGCCACAGATAACTATGGCTACACCTTC. V is TRBV5-1 and J is TRBJ1-2, with D hard to call. V was pared by 5 bases and J by 1 base, with 9 bases between. Germline lookup yields CDR1 SGHRS and CDR2 YFSETQ. The CDR3 sequence is 13 residues long. Full variable domain (remainder filled in from reference TRBV5-1 and TRBJ1-2): KAGVTQTPRYLIKTRGQQVTLSCSPISGHRSVSWYQQTPGQGLQFLFEYFSETQRNKGNFPGRFSGRQFSNSRSEMNVSTLELGDSALYLCASRATDNYGYTFGSGTRLTVV.

This clonotype showed up just a few times. The gene calls are TRBV15 and TRBJ1-3; 7 nucleotides line up with TRBD1. The CDR3 has 15 amino acids. J lost 0 bases, V lost 1 base, and 0 bases had no gene match. Germline values: CDR1 LNHNV, CDR2 YYDKDF (reference sequence). CDR3 DNA: TGTGCCACCAGCAGAGGGGACAGCTCTGGAAACACCATATATTTT. Protein: CATSRGDSSGNTIYF.

The chain joins TRBV24-1 to TRBJ1-2; 12 positions agree with TRBD1. The CDR3 extends over 16 amino acids. Looked up from germline, CDR1 is KGHDR and CDR2 is SFDVKD. V lost 5 bases to trimming and J lost 6 bases; unmatched junction nucleotides: 9. The CDR3 reads CATSAGQGAVEDGYTF. The CDR3 nucleotides are TGTGCCACCAGTGCGGGACAGGGGGCTGTAGAGGATGGCTACACCTTC.

This clonotype was counted a few times. The chain employs TRBV29-1 and TRBJ1-1; maybe TRBD1 (5 bases). The germline V gene has CDR1 SQVTM and CDR2 ANQGSEA. Trimming left V 6 bases short and J 3 bases short, with 14 bases between. The CDR3 has 13 residues. For the CDR3, the DNA is TGCAGCGTCCAGGGTGGCCGGGACACTGAAGCTTTCTTT. This gives the protein CSVQGGRDTEAFF.

This clonotype was found a few times. The chain combines TRBV14 with TRBJ1-2; 8 bases are shared with TRBD1. The V gene's germline CDR1 is SGHDN and CDR2 FVKESK. The CDR3 totals 15 residues. V shed 4 bases and J 8 bases; nucleotides not matched to a gene: 12. In nucleotides, the CDR3 is TGTGCCAGCAGCCTCAATACGGACAGGGTCTACGGCTACACCTTC. Its protein product is CASSLNTDRVYGYTF.

This chain links TRBV20-1 with TRBJ1-6; 7 bases agree with TRBD1. CDR3 size: 14 residues. Trimming removed 4 bases from V and 8 bases from J; junction bases left unmatched: 8. The germline CDR1 and CDR2 sequences are DFQATT and SNEGSKA (reference sequence). The CDR3 DNA sequence: TGCAGTGCTATCAGTCAGGGGGTTTATTCACCCCTCCACTTT. Translated, it gives CSAISQGVYSPLHF.

The chain couples TRBV4-2 to TRBJ2-1; D perhaps matches TRBD2 (6 bases). From germline, CDR1 is LGHNA and CDR2 YNFKEQ. The CDR3 has 18 residues. V was cut by 1 base and J by 6 bases, with 22 bases left in between. For the CDR3, the DNA is TGTGCCAGCAGCCAAGTCAACGGACGGGCGCGGGATGCCAATGAGCAGTTCTTC. Translated: CASSQVNGRARDANEQFF.

The chain combines TRBV28 with TRBJ1-5; 7 bases are shared with TRBD1. In germline, CDR1 is MDHEN, CDR2 SYDVKM. The ends lost 4 bases at V and 4 bases at J; junction bases unmatched: 4. The CDR3 length is 14 residues. The DNA of the CDR3 is TGTGCCAGCAGTTGGGGACAGTCAAATCAGCCCCAGCATTTT. This sequence encodes CASSWGQSNQPQHF.

This clonotype showed up just once. This sequence joins TRBV4-2 and TRBJ2-1; 8 nucleotides line up with TRBD2. The CDR3 is 15 residues long. Unmatched junction bases numbered 5, after V lost 4 bases and J lost 3 bases. Germline loops: CDR1 LGHNA, CDR2 YNFKEQ. The CDR3 sequence: CASSLKRELYNEQFF. In nucleotides, the CDR3 is TGTGCCAGCAGCCTAAAGCGGGAGCTCTACAATGAGCAGTTCTTC.

This clonotype was picked up one time. The V gene is TRBV5-1, the J gene TRBJ1-4; TRBD1 might be the D (5 bases). The CDR3 spans 15 residues. Between the trimmed V and J ends, which lost 4 bases and 8 bases, there was a span of 18 bases. CDR1 is SGHRS, CDR2 YFSETQ, per germline. The CDR3 coding sequence is TGCGCCAGCAGCCCCATAGACGGGGGAGGGGAAAAACTGTTTTTT. The encoded protein is CASSPIDGGGEKLFF.

The genes are TRBV7-9 and TRBJ2-1, with 7 nucleotides matching TRBD2. This CDR3 has 15 amino acids. V shed 1 base, J shed 2 bases, and the junction held 2 bases outside the gene matches. Per germline, CDR1 SEHNR and CDR2 FQNEAQ (reference sequence). CDR3 nucleotide sequence: TGTGCCAGCAGCTTAGGGGACTACACCTACAATGAGCAGTTCTTC. This codes for CASSLGDYTYNEQFF.

This clonotype was detected only a few times. The J gene is TRBJ1-1, the V gene TRBV12-5, with no clear D. The CDR3 is 12 residues long. With 3 bases removed from V and 7 bases from J, the gap between germline ends came to 9 bases. Germline-derived CDR1 and CDR2 are LGHNT and FRNRAP. This chain's CDR3 is CASGFKRVEAFF. Written as DNA, the CDR3 is TGTGCTAGTGGTTTCAAAAGGGTTGAAGCTTTCTTT.

This clonotype turned up a few times. V usage is TRBV2 and J usage is TRBJ1-1; tentatively, D is TRBD1 (6 bases). The CDR3 has 14 amino acids. CDR1 and CDR2 (germline): SNHLY, FYNNEI. V lost 3 bases and J lost 3, with 11 bases in between. Here the CDR3 reads CASSERGADTEAFF. The CDR3 region has the DNA TGTGCCAGCAGTGAGCGGGGGGCGGACACTGAAGCTTTCTTT.

In its sample, this clonotype was seen a few times. The genes are TRBV5-1 and TRBJ1-3; perhaps TRBD1 as D (5 bases). The length of the CDR3 is 17 residues. In germline, CDR1 is SGHRS, CDR2 YFSETQ. Trimming removed 3 bases at V and 0 bases at J, with 16 bases between. In nucleotides, the CDR3 is TGCGCCAGCAGCTCGCTCGGGACTCCGAGCTCTGGAAACACCATATATTTT. Translating gives CASSSLGTPSSGNTIYF.

V is TRBV7-2 and J is TRBJ1-5; possible D gene TRBD1, 6 bases. Per germline, CDR1 SGHTA and CDR2 FQGNSA. Trimming shortened V by 4 bases and J by 3 bases, and 13 bases separated the two germline ends. The CDR3 covers 15 residues. Here the CDR3 DNA reads TGTGCCAGCAGCTCTGGACAGAGCTACAATCAGCCCCAGCATTTT. Translation: CASSSGQSYNQPQHF.

V is TRBV6-2 or TRBV6-3 and J is TRBJ1-5, with TRBD1 matching over 8 bases. Looked up from germline, CDR1 is MNHEY and CDR2 is SVGEGT. V shed 7 bases, J shed 7 bases, and the junction held 9 bases outside the gene matches. This CDR3 region has 14 residues. The CDR3 reads CASNVVAGGQPQHF. The CDR3 DNA is TGTGCCAGCAACGTGGTAGCAGGGGGCCAGCCCCAGCATTTT.

The genes are TRBV5-1 and TRBJ1-3; D might be TRBD1 (5 bases). CDR3 length equals 15 residues. Germline CDR1 SGHRS, CDR2 YFSETQ. V was clipped by 0 bases and J by 0 bases, with 7 bases between them. CDR3 DNA: TGCGCCAGCAGCTTGGGACAGTACTCTGGAAACACCATATATTTT. Its translation is CASSLGQYSGNTIYF.

The gene calls are TRBV20-1 and TRBJ2-7, with TRBD1 as a possible D gene (7 bases). The ends were cut back, 0 bases at V and 3 bases at J, with 12 bases in the middle. CDR1 and CDR2 from the germline V gene are DFQATT and SNEGSKA (reference sequence). This CDR3 is built from 14 residues. CDR3 in amino acids: CSARDSRGVYEQYF. The CDR3 region has the DNA TGCAGTGCTAGAGATAGCAGGGGGGTCTACGAGCAGTACTTC.

The gene calls are TRBV6-5 and TRBJ1-2; D unresolved. The germline gives CDR1 MNHEY, CDR2 SVGAGI. The CDR3 length is 16 residues. Trimming removed 0 bases from V and 0 bases from J, with 11 bases in between. CDR3 in DNA: TGTGCCAGCAGTTACTCCTTCGGTGAGGCTAACTATGGCTACACCTTC. Its translation is CASSYSFGEANYGYTF.

The CDR3 is CSARSSVGRDQPQHF. The CDR3, as DNA: TGCAGTGCTAGATCTTCTGTGGGTCGGGATCAGCCCCAGCATTTT. The rearrangement uses TRBV20-1 and TRBJ1-5; D remains unclear. The CDR3 sequence is 15 residues long. V was pared by 2 bases and J by 5 bases, with 16 bases between. The germline V gene has CDR1 DFQATT and CDR2 SNEGSKA (reference sequence).

This chain joins TRBV12-3 or TRBV12-4 and TRBJ1-5; D is uncertain. The CDR3 covers 14 residues. Deletions cut 3 bases from V and 6 bases from J, with 12 bases between. DNA for the CDR3: TGTGCCAGCAGTTTGGGCCAAGCTGGTCAGCCCCAGCATTTT. Translation: CASSLGQAGQPQHF.

J is TRBJ1-2 and V is TRBV7-2, with 7 bases fitting TRBD1. The CDR3 totals 18 residues. Germline V lookup: CDR1 SGHTA, CDR2 FQGNSA. Trimming removed 6 bases from V and 3 bases from J; junction bases left unmatched: 19. As DNA, the CDR3 is TGTGCCAGCAGTCTTAGATTGGACAGGACCCCCATCTACTATGGCTACACCTTC. It yields the protein CASSLRLDRTPIYYGYTF.

There are a few counts of this clonotype. This rearrangement joins TRBV7-2 to TRBJ1-6; TRBD1 aligns across 8 bases. Trimming at V came to 3 bases and at J to 6 bases, leaving 4 bases not matched to a gene. CDR1 is SGHTA, CDR2 FQGNSA, per germline. The CDR3 loop spans 15 amino acids. The CDR3 DNA follows: TGTGCCAGCAGCTTCCGGGACAGGAGTAATTCACCCCTCCACTTT. Its translation: CASSFRDRSNSPLHF.